This T cell receptor (beta chain) appears in the sequencing data of a study of T-cell memory formation after mild COVID-19 (dated by TCRdb to the early 2020s). About the investigation overall: TCR sequence clusters from the two donors were found to be largely donor specific. T-cell clones expanding and contracting after mild COVID-19 in a couple of donors were tracked by longitudinal TCRalpha and TCRbeta repertoire sequencing. Two young, previously healthy adult volunteers, one female and one male, were included in the cohort.

Ficoll-Paque density gradient centrifugation was the method used to isolate PBMCs. Overall results and qualifications from the work: The detection of some responding clones in pre-infection memory suggests that pre-existing cross-reactive memory T cells joined the SARS-CoV-2 response. Clones contracting from day 15 to 85 had balanced CD4/CD8 phenotypes, while a second wave expanding from day 15 to 37 was biased towards CD4+. Contracting CD4+ clones were located mainly in the CM and EM memory subsets, whereas CD8+ clones were found to be enriched in EMRA. SARS-CoV-2 specificity was not confirmed for the second-wave clones peaking on day 37. The study covered only a couple of mild cases, and larger cohorts including severe cases with pre-infection samples were considered necessary.

This clonotype was counted a few times. Which antigen it targets is not known. No base-level quality is on record; no much larger clone is a single base apart. Sequences SGDLS (CDR1) and YYNGEE (CDR2) are obtained from the germline V gene. V is shortened by 4 bases, J by 1 base, and the region joining them spans 14 bases. There are 15 amino acids in the CDR3, from cysteine to phenylalanine inclusive. The only DNA kept is the CDR3, 45 bases in frame from the first base. Sequencing was performed on an Illumina NovaSeq 6000. TCRalpha and TCRbeta cDNA libraries were constructed by 5'RACE with constant-segment primers, with sample barcodes and unique molecular identifiers being introduced. Trizol reagent was used to extract RNA from every sample. Libraries were amplified in two PCR steps, with a second sample barcode and Illumina TruSeq adapters added in the second step. The libraries were sequenced on an Illumina NovaSeq using 2 x 150 bp paired-end reads. Per the authors' processing: With migec v1.2.7, reads were demultiplexed and then collapsed into UMI-guided consensus sequences. Using mixcr v2.1.11, UMI consensuses were aligned to TRA and TRB V and J templates and then assembled into clonotypes. Clonotypes were classified as expanded or contracted when called significant by both edgeR and NoisET, with noise models trained on biological replicates. For edgeR calls, the cutoffs were a false discovery rate-adjusted p below 0.01 and a log2 fold-change threshold of 1. As an exploratory analysis of dynamics, PCA with hierarchical clustering was applied to max-normalized trajectories of the 1000 most abundant clonotypes. Each responding clone was given a CD4 or CD8 phenotype based on the CD4+ and CD8+ repertoires, which had been sequenced separately. The public reads were run again by TCRdb, first through fastp at Q25 and then through MiXCR, and only productive beta chains were kept. Every distinct CDR3 protein forms one entry, paired with its most common genes and DNA. It is TCRdb's table, rather than the study itself, that gives the V and J calls and clone size. The table for this sample lists about 430,000 distinct CDR3 sequences; roughly a quarter of them were counted only once. The ten biggest clones cover roughly 9.7% of the sample.

The chain is assembled from TRBV9 and TRBJ2-5, and perhaps TRBD2 as D gene, on 5 matching bases. This clonotype was sampled from an adult woman who had mild COVID-19 (a few samples of this study predate the infection). The sample titles of this study are shuffled in the database, so cell type and time point are left out; the donor was told from shared clones. Sequenced sample: PBMCs or a T cell subset sorted from them (not recorded which). CDR3 protein: CASSINGRVQETQYF. Here is the DNA: TGTGCCAGCAGCATCAACGGGCGGGTCCAAGAGACCCAGTACTTC.